Below are 22 T cell receptor beta chains sequenced from a single sample in a study of T-cell reconstitution after alpha-beta-depleted transplantation in children. Preparation of the TCRbeta library was carried out with unique molecular identifiers. TCRdb passed the PCR reads through MiXCR, listing each CDR3 protein once. The sample contains hundreds of thousands of distinct CDR3 sequences, roughly 18% of which appear only once. The sample consisted of PBMCs, mostly from graft donor cells, taken 360 days after TCRalphabeta/CD19-depleted stem cell transplant. The source is a male patient aged 2 to 10 who had a stem cell transplant for acute lymphoblastic leukemia, so the T cells may come from the graft donor.

This clonotype was observed at least ten times. V usage is TRBV9 and J usage is TRBJ2-1, with TRBD2 matching 9 bases. The germline gives CDR1 SGDLS, CDR2 YYNGEE. V lost 3 bases to trimming and J lost 7 bases; unmatched junction nucleotides: 11. The CDR3 runs to 16 residues. The CDR3 DNA reads TGTGCCAGCAGCGGCAATCTAGCGGGGCATCTAAATGAGCAGTTCTTC. Its protein product is CASSGNLAGHLNEQFF. Based on the CDR3 plus reference TRBV9 and TRBJ2-1, the full variable domain is DSGVTQTPKHLITATGQRVTLRCSPRSGDLSVYWYQQSLDQGLQFLIQYYNGEERAKGNILERFSAQQFPDLHSELNLSSLELGDSALYFCASSGNLAGHLNEQFFGPGTRLTVL.

This clonotype was observed a few times. The chain combines TRBV12-3 or TRBV12-4 with TRBJ2-7, with D possibly matching TRBD1 (5 bases). The CDR3 has 16 amino acids. V shed 4 bases and J shed 3 bases, with 19 bases lying between them. For the CDR3, the DNA is TGTGCCAGCAGTTATGCCGTGTCACAGGACGACTACGAGCAGTACTTC. Translation gives CASSYAVSQDDYEQYF.

In DNA, the CDR3 is TGTGCCAGCAGTTACAGGAGCACAGATACGCAGTATTTT. This encodes CASSYRSTDTQYF. V and J are TRBV12-3 or TRBV12-4 and TRBJ2-3, with D tentatively TRBD1 (5 bases). The CDR3 extends over 13 amino acids. The germline V and J ends were trimmed by 4 bases and 0 bases, with 5 bases remaining between them.

This clonotype was seen only a few times. This rearrangement joins TRBV6-2 or TRBV6-3 to TRBJ2-1; D gene uncertain. The CDR3 runs 14 residues. V was cut by 8 bases and J by 8 bases, with 19 bases left in between. Germline V gene sequence: CDR1 MNHEY, CDR2 SVGEGT. This CDR3 reads CASAFMSIPHEQFF. The CDR3 DNA is TGTGCCAGCGCATTCATGTCCATCCCCCATGAGCAGTTCTTC.

The chain links TRBV28 to TRBJ2-7; weak D call: TRBD1 (5 bases). The CDR3 covers 13 residues. V lost 9 bases to trimming and J lost 7 bases, with 19 bases between them. Germline CDR1 is MDHEN and CDR2 is SYDVKM. CDR3 sequence reads: CARGPVLQGEQYF. As DNA, the CDR3 is TGTGCCAGGGGCCCCGTTCTCCAGGGAGAGCAGTACTTC.

This sequence joins TRBV6-1 and TRBJ2-7; 7 bases align to TRBD2. Trimming took 8 bases from V and 3 from J; bases not matched to a gene: 7. The CDR3 is made up of 13 amino acids. CDR1 and CDR2 from the germline V gene are MNHNS and SASEGT. The CDR3 loop is CASEGGMSYEQYF. In DNA, the CDR3 is TGTGCCAGCGAGGGAGGGATGAGCTACGAGCAGTACTTC.

This clonotype was found many times. This chain connects TRBV6-2 or TRBV6-3 to TRBJ2-1; D gene ambiguous. Germline V CDR1 and CDR2: MNHEY, SVGEGT. CDR3 length: 12 amino acids. V lost 4 bases, J lost 9 bases, and 10 bases lay in between. The DNA of the CDR3 is TGTGCCAGCAGTTCCTCCGGACCTGAGCAGTTCTTC. As protein: CASSSSGPEQFF.

The chain recombines TRBV12-3 or TRBV12-4 with TRBJ2-1, with 7 positions matching TRBD1. V lost 4 bases, J lost 5 bases, and 8 bases stayed unmatched. The CDR3 contains 15 residues. As DNA, the CDR3 is TGTGCCAGCAGTTCCCCCGGGCAGGGGGACAATGAGCAGTTCTTC. Its protein product is CASSSPGQGDNEQFF.

The rearrangement joins TRBV19 to TRBJ1-2; a possible D gene is TRBD1 (6 bases). The CDR3 is made up of 14 amino acids. CDR1 is LNHDA and CDR2 is SQIVND in the germline V gene (reference sequence). V lost 6 bases, J lost 4 bases, and 15 bases lay in between. This CDR3 reads CASRPTGIIYGYTF. CDR3 sequence (DNA): TGTGCCAGTAGGCCGACAGGAATAATCTATGGCTACACCTTC.

This clonotype appeared many times. J is TRBJ2-7 and V is TRBV5-1; maybe TRBD1 (5 bases). This CDR3 has 13 amino acids. V was clipped by 1 base and J by 2 bases, with 7 bases between them. Germline V lookup: CDR1 SGHRS, CDR2 YFSETQ. The CDR3 sequence: CASSLKGTYEQYF. CDR3 sequence (DNA): TGCGCCAGCAGCTTGAAGGGGACCTACGAGCAGTACTTC.

J is TRBJ2-7 and V is TRBV5-8; 8 bases are shared with TRBD1. CDR1 is SGHTS, CDR2 YDEGEE, per germline. The ends lost 0 bases at V and 4 bases at J; junction bases unmatched: 6. This CDR3 region has 15 residues. The CDR3 reads CASSLGGYRGYEQYF. In DNA form, the CDR3 reads TGTGCCAGCAGCTTGGGAGGGTACAGGGGGTACGAGCAGTACTTC.

This clonotype was found many times. The chain has TRBV6-2 or TRBV6-3 and TRBJ2-7; 8 bases agree with TRBD1. CDR1 MNHEY and CDR2 SVGEGT come from the germline V gene. CDR3 length equals 15 residues. Unmatched junction bases numbered 10, after V lost 5 bases and J lost 4 bases. The chain's CDR3 is CASSHPGQGLYEQYF. The DNA for the CDR3 is TGTGCCAGCAGTCACCCCGGACAGGGTTTATACGAGCAGTACTTC.

V usage is TRBV7-2 and J usage is TRBJ2-7; D unclear. V gave up 1 base and J gave up 4 bases, with 17 bases separating them. This CDR3 comprises 16 residues. From germline, CDR1 is SGHTA and CDR2 FQGNSA. DNA of the CDR3: TGTGCCAGCAGCTTAGGGTGGCCTAGGGATTTTTACGAGCAGTACTTC. Translating gives CASSLGWPRDFYEQYF.

This clonotype showed up just a few times. V gene TRBV5-1 combines with J gene TRBJ2-5; 8 nucleotides match TRBD1. The V gene end was trimmed by 0 bases and the J gene end by 2 bases; junction bases not matched to a gene: 9. The CDR3 is made up of 17 amino acids. CDR1 is SGHRS, CDR2 YFSETQ, per germline. This CDR3 is CASSLGIGTGRQETQYF. In DNA, the CDR3 is TGCGCCAGCAGCTTGGGGATAGGGACAGGAAGACAAGAGACCCAGTACTTC. The variable domain in full, with the rest retrieved from reference TRBV5-1 and TRBJ2-5, is KAGVTQTPRYLIKTRGQQVTLSCSPISGHRSVSWYQQTPGQGLQFLFEYFSETQRNKGNFPGRFSGRQFSNSRSEMNVSTLELGDSALYLCASSLGIGTGRQETQYFGPGTRLLVL.

This clonotype came up a few times. V is TRBV10-3 and J is TRBJ2-1, with 11 bases aligning to TRBD1. The V gene end was trimmed by 3 bases and the J gene end by 6 bases; junction bases not matched to a gene: 10. The CDR3 is 17 amino acids. Germline V gene data show CDR1 as ENHRY and CDR2 as SYGVKD. The CDR3 spells CAISDLFRDRGGNEQFF. CDR3 sequence (DNA): TGTGCCATCAGTGATCTATTCCGGGACAGGGGGGGCAATGAGCAGTTCTTC.

This clonotype was recorded a few times. This chain connects TRBV12-3 or TRBV12-4 to TRBJ2-3; D may be TRBD1 or TRBD2 (5 bases each). The CDR3 is 15 amino acids. Trimming stripped 6 bases from V and 2 bases from J, with 15 bases between. In DNA, the CDR3 is TGTGCCAGCAGCCTGTCGGGGCTCCACACAGATACGCAGTATTTT. It is translated as CASSLSGLHTDTQYF.

This chain connects TRBV7-2 to TRBJ2-7, with 8 nucleotides matching TRBD2. Unmatched junction bases numbered 5, after V lost 5 bases and J lost 2 bases. CDR1 SGHTA and CDR2 FQGNSA come from the germline V gene. This CDR3 comprises 14 residues. CDR3 coding DNA: TGTGCCAGCAGCCCCCCGGGGGGGACCTACGAGCAGTACTTC. This sequence encodes CASSPPGGTYEQYF.

The rearrangement joins TRBV29-1 to TRBJ2-7; D is uncertain. Germline V lookup: CDR1 SQVTM, CDR2 ANQGSEA. The V end lost 6 bases, the J end lost 2 bases, and 8 bases lay between the germline ends. The CDR3 is 11 residues long. For the CDR3, the DNA is TGCAGCGTCCTTGGGCCCTACGAGCAGTACTTC. Translating gives CSVLGPYEQYF.

This clonotype was counted between two and nine times. This chain uses TRBV7-8 with TRBJ1-1; the D gene is possibly TRBD1 (5 bases). The CDR3 runs to 13 residues. Between the trimmed V and J ends, which lost 5 bases and 5 bases, there was a span of 12 bases. Germline CDR1 reads SGHVS; CDR2 reads FQNEAQ. The CDR3 is CASSTQGDTEAFF. CDR3 sequence (DNA): TGTGCCAGCAGCACTCAGGGAGATACTGAAGCTTTCTTT.

The gene calls are TRBV7-8 and TRBJ2-7, with D maybe TRBD2 (6 bases). The germline V and J ends were trimmed by 8 bases and 3 bases, with 17 bases remaining between them. The CDR3 has 14 residues. The V gene's germline CDR1 is SGHVS and CDR2 FQNEAQ. The DNA for the CDR3 is TGTGCCAGCGGCCGGGCGGGGCCCAGCTACGAGCAGTACTTC. Its protein is CASGRAGPSYEQYF.

This clonotype was seen many times. This rearrangement joins TRBV10-3 to TRBJ2-1; no definite D call. In germline, CDR1 is ENHRY, CDR2 SYGVKD. The length of the CDR3 is 14 residues. V lost 10 bases and J lost 0, with 13 bases in between. The CDR3 reads CATGSKNSYNEQFF. As DNA, the CDR3 is TGTGCCACCGGAAGCAAGAACTCCTACAATGAGCAGTTCTTC.

This sequence joins TRBV7-8 and TRBJ2-1; D could derive from TRBD1 or TRBD2 (5 bases each). This CDR3 has 15 amino acids. CDR1 SGHVS and CDR2 FQNEAQ come from the germline V gene. The V end was cut by 4 bases, the J end by 3 bases, with 13 bases between. Written as DNA, the CDR3 is TGTGCCAGCAGCTGGACCCGGGACCTCTACAATGAGCAGTTCTTC. Translated, it gives CASSWTRDLYNEQFF.